The clone carrying this T cell receptor (beta chain) appeared a few times. What it recognizes is unknown. This sample is drawn from a study of T-cell memory formation after mild COVID-19. Broader study findings: The study found balanced CD4/CD8 in clones contracting day 15 to 85 and a CD4+ lean in later expanders. Detection of some responders pre-infection suggested pre-existing cross-reactive memory T cells participated. Shrinking CD4+ clones were chiefly CM and EM; CD8+ ones were chiefly EMRA.

The length of the CDR3 is 18 residues. Germline V gene lookup returns CDR1 WNHNN and CDR2 SYGVQD (reference sequence). V shed 7 bases, J shed 8 bases, and the junction held 18 bases outside the gene matches. TCR alpha and TCR beta cDNA libraries carrying sample barcodes and UMIs came from 5'RACE with constant-segment primers. One entry per CDR3 protein results from TCRdb running MiXCR on the 5' RACE reads. The data show more than 250,000 distinct CDR3 sequences, around 15% seen once. This chain connects TRBV10-1 to TRBJ2-1, with 12 bases fitting TRBD2. Sequencing was done on a sample of PBMCs or a T cell subset sorted from them (not recorded which). This receptor was obtained from a young man who had mild COVID-19 (a few samples of this study predate the infection). Cell type and time point are not known. The CDR3 region has the DNA TGCGCCAGCATTCTCGGGAGGCTAGCGGGGGGGCCTGGTTATGAGCAGTTCTTC. Its protein product is CASILGRLAGGPGYEQFF.